These 16 T cell receptor beta chains originate from one sample sequenced in a study of T cell responses to AZD1222 COVID-19 vaccine. This table comes from immunoSEQ multiplex PCR, and its TCRdb copy is limited to in-frame clones, with some not included. The sample consists of fewer than 150,000 clones, approximately 85% of them appearing once. Specimen: peripheral blood, collected 28 days after the second AZD1222 dose. All receptors come from an adult who received the AZD1222 COVID-19 vaccine.

This sequence joins TRBV7-9 and TRBJ1-5; D ambiguous. CDR3 length equals 12 residues. Between the trimmed V and J ends, which lost 1 base and 7 bases, there was a span of 5 bases. Germline CDR1 and CDR2: SEHNR and FQNEAQ (reference sequence). The DNA for the CDR3 is TGTGCCAGCAGCTTAGAGGGACAGCCCCAGCATTTT. Its protein is CASSLEGQPQHF.

The chain carries TRBV30 and TRBJ1-2, with 9 bases fitting TRBD1. V shed 3 bases, J shed 4 bases, and the junction held 9 bases outside the gene matches. Germline-derived CDR1 and CDR2 are GTSNPN and SVGIG (reference sequence). This CDR3 is 15 amino acids long. The chain's CDR3 is CAWRTGQGSSYGYTF. The DNA for the CDR3 is TGTGCCTGGAGGACGGGACAGGGCAGTAGCTATGGCTACACCTTC.

Concerning this clone: Sequence at one end of the junction differs from germline and may be a read error. The V and J genes are TRBV28 and TRBJ2-3, with D possibly matching TRBD2 (6 bases). The CDR3 covers 8 residues. Germline CDR1 reads MDHEN; CDR2 reads SYDVKM. The CDR3 bases are TGTGCCACGGGACTGAAGGATTTT. Translated: CATGLKDF.

The chain employs TRBV30 and TRBJ1-1; D is undetermined. CDR1 and CDR2 (germline): GTSNPN, SVGIG (reference sequence). The CDR3 covers 10 residues. Trimming removed 6 bases at V and 7 bases at J, with 9 bases between. The CDR3: CACGVVEAFF. The CDR3 DNA follows: TGTGCCTGTGGGGTGGTTGAAGCTTTCTTT.

The gene calls are TRBV28 and TRBJ1-2; possibly TRBD1 for D (5 bases). Trimming left V 2 bases short and J 4 bases short, with 11 bases between. The CDR3 has 14 residues. Germline assignment: CDR1 MDHEN and CDR2 SYDVKM. In DNA form, the CDR3 reads TGTGCCAGCAGTTTACCCCAGGGTGGCTATGGCTACACCTTC. Translated: CASSLPQGGYGYTF.

The genes are TRBV30 and TRBJ2-1, with D perhaps TRBD2 (5 bases). Germline loops: CDR1 GTSNPN, CDR2 SVGIG (reference sequence). CDR3 length equals 15 residues. V dropped 0 bases and J dropped 4 bases, with 13 bases sitting between them. This CDR3 reads CAWSVFGIAYNEQFF. CDR3 nucleotides: TGTGCCTGGAGTGTCTTCGGGATAGCTTACAATGAGCAGTTCTTC. The variable domain in full, completed from reference TRBV30 and TRBJ2-1, reads SQTIHQWPATLVQPVGSPLSLECTVEGTSNPNLYWYRQAAGRGLQLLFYSVGIGQISSEVPQNLSASRPQDRQFILSSKKLLLSDSGFYLCAWSVFGIAYNEQFFGPGTRLTVL.

This chain uses TRBV19 with TRBJ2-2, with 10 bases fitting TRBD2. CDR3 length: 15 residues. V lost 7 bases to trimming and J lost 5 bases; unmatched junction nucleotides: 7. The germline V gene has CDR1 LNHDA and CDR2 SQIVND (reference sequence). The CDR3 reads CASTLGLAETGELFF. As DNA, the CDR3 is TGTGCCAGTACCCTCGGACTAGCGGAAACCGGGGAGCTGTTTTTT.

The chain recombines TRBV5-1 with TRBJ2-1; TRBD2 matches at 10 bases. CDR1 and CDR2 (germline): SGHRS, YFSETQ. Losses at the gene ends were 0 bases for V and 5 bases for J; bases not matched to a gene: 8. The CDR3 totals 17 residues. The CDR3 nucleotides read TGCGCCAGCAGCTTGGTAGCGGGAGGTAGCTTTAACAATGAGCAGTTCTTC. It is translated as CASSLVAGGSFNNEQFF.

This clone was observed a single time. The CDR3 DNA reads TGTGCCAGCAGCTCATTAGCGGGTCCCTACAATGAGCAGTTCTTC. Translated, it gives CASSSLAGPYNEQFF. The V call is TRBV7-8, the J call TRBJ2-1; 7 positions agree with TRBD2. The germline V gene has CDR1 SGHVS and CDR2 FQNEAQ. The CDR3 is 15 residues long. Losses at the gene ends were 4 bases for V and 2 bases for J; bases not matched to a gene: 5.

The count of this clone is one. The V and J genes are TRBV24-1 and TRBJ2-1, with a tentative D call TRBD2 (6 bases). The CDR3 contains 16 residues. V dropped 1 base and J dropped 5 bases, with 14 bases sitting between them. The germline CDR1 and CDR2 sequences are KGHDR and SFDVKD. The CDR3 region is CATSDFRDWMNNEQFF. The CDR3 bases are TGTGCCACCAGTGATTTCCGGGACTGGATGAACAATGAGCAGTTCTTC.

The chain links TRBV23-1 to TRBJ2-7; 7 bases line up with TRBD1. TRBV23-1 is an open reading frame whose function is uncertain. The V gene end was trimmed by 10 bases and the J gene end by 2 bases; junction bases not matched to a gene: 17. This CDR3 has 16 residues. CDR3 sequence (DNA): TGCGCCACTCCAGCCGCCGCCAGGGGGAGCCCCTACGAGCAGTACTTC. This translates into CATPAAARGSPYEQYF.

CDR3 nucleotides: TGTGCCAGCAGCAAAAAACAGGGGGCAGAACGTCAGCCCCAGCATTTT. It yields the protein CASSKKQGAERQPQHF. The chain links TRBV21-1 to TRBJ1-5; TRBD1, the table's D call, was not compared with the DNA. TRBV21-1 counts as a pseudogene. This CDR3 spans 16 amino acids.

This chain joins TRBV10-3 and TRBJ2-7; D might be TRBD1 (6 bases). This CDR3 contains 15 residues. Germline V lookup: CDR1 ENHRY, CDR2 SYGVKD. The V gene lost 0 bases and the J gene lost 0 bases, with 9 bases spanning the gap. CDR3 nucleotides: TGTGCCATCAGTGAGTCGGCAGGGGCCTCCTACGAGCAGTACTTC. It yields the protein CAISESAGASYEQYF.

The V gene is TRBV5-5, the J gene TRBJ2-5, with D tentatively TRBD1 (6 bases). Trimming left V 6 bases short and J 4 bases short, with 19 bases between. Germline V gene sequence: CDR1 SGHKS, CDR2 YYEKEE (reference sequence). The CDR3 spans 15 residues. The CDR3 here is CASKMGPGDLETQYF. The CDR3 DNA is TGTGCCAGCAAAATGGGTCCAGGGGACCTAGAGACCCAGTACTTC.

The chain links TRBV29-1 to TRBJ1-1; D gene unclear. The CDR3 is 12 residues long. CDR1 and CDR2 from the germline V gene are SQVTM and ANQGSEA. The V end lost 6 bases, the J end lost 8 bases, and 16 bases lay between the germline ends. The CDR3 here is CSVEGGSPEAFF. As DNA, the CDR3 is TGCAGCGTGGAGGGTGGTTCACCCGAAGCTTTCTTT.

The chain couples TRBV4-2 to TRBJ2-1, with 10 bases lining up with TRBD2. Trimming at V came to 3 bases and at J to 4 bases, leaving 6 bases not matched to a gene. The CDR3 runs 16 residues. The germline V gene encodes CDR1 LGHNA and CDR2 YNFKEQ. The CDR3 is CASSQASGRGYNEQFF. CDR3 DNA sequence: TGTGCCAGCAGCCAGGCAAGCGGGAGGGGTTACAATGAGCAGTTCTTC.